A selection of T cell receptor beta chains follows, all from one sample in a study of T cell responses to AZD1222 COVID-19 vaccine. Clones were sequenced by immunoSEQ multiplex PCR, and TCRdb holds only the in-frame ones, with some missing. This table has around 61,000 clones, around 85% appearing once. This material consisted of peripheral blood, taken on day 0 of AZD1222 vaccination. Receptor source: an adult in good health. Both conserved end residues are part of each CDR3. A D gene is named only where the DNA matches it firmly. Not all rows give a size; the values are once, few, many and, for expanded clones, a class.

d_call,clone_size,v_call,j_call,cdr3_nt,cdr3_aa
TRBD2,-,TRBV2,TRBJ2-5,TGTGCCAGCGGCCGGACTAGACAAGCCGGGGAGACCCAGTACTTC,CASGRTRQAGETQYF
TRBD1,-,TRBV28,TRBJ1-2,TGTGCCAGCACCTCCGGGACAGAGATCTATGGCTACACCTTC,CASTSGTEIYGYTF
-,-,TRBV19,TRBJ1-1,TGTGCCAGTAGGCCTCCCAAGGGTGCTGAAGCTTTCTTT,CASRPPKGAEAFF
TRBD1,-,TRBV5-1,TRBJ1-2,TGCGCCAGCAGCCCGGGACAGGGGGCTCGGTATGGCTACACCTTC,CASSPGQGARYGYTF
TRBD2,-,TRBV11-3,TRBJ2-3,TGTGCCAGCAGCGGGCGGGGGGGCACAGATACGCAGTATTTT,CASSGRGGTDTQYF
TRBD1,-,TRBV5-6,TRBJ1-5,TGTGCCAGCAGCATGGGACAGTCCAATCAGCCCCAGCATTTT,CASSMGQSNQPQHF
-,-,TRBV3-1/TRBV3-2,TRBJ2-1,TGTGCCAGCAGCTTCCGTAATGAGCAGTTCTTC,CASSFRNEQFF
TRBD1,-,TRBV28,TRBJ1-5,TGTGCCAGCAGGAGAACAGGGGCCGGGCAGCCCCAGCATTTT,CASRRTGAGQPQHF
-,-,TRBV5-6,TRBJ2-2,TGTGCCAGCAGCGGAATAGCCGGGGAGCTGTTTTTT,CASSGIAGELFF
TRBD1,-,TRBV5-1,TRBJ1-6,TGCGCCAGCAGCTCATCAAATACAGGGGGCGCCGGGAGTTCACCCCTCCACTTT,CASSSSNTGGAGSSPLHF
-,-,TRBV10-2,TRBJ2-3,TGCGCCAGCAGTGAGTACCACACAGATACGCAGTATTTT,CASSEYHTDTQYF
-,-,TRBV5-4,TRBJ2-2,TGTGCCAGCAGCCCCGAAACTAGAACGAACACCGGGGAGCTGTTTTTT,CASSPETRTNTGELFF
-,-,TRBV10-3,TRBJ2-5,TGTGCCATCAGTGAGTCCTACGGACAGGAGACCCAGTACTTC,CAISESYGQETQYF
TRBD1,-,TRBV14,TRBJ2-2,TGTGCCAGCAGCCCGTTAGGACAGGGGGCGAACACCGGGGAGCTGTTTTTT,CASSPLGQGANTGELFF
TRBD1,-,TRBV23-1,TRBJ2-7,TGCGCCAGCAGTCAATCTCTCCGACAGGGCTACGAGCAGTACTTC,CASSQSLRQGYEQYF
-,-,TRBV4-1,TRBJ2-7,TGCGCCAGCAGCCAAGATATCGGTCACATATCATACTTC,CASSQDIGHISYF
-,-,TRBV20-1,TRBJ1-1,TGCAGTGCTAGTTACCCCGGGGGCGAAGCTTTCTTT,CSASYPGGEAFF
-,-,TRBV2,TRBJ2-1,TGTGCCAGCAGTGAAGCGCTTCCCTACAGTTACAATGAGCAGTTCTTC,CASSEALPYSYNEQFF
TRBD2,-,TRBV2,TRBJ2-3,TGTGCCAGCAGTGAAAGCAAGCGGGGGATCGCTAGCACAGATACGCAGTATTTT,CASSESKRGIASTDTQYF
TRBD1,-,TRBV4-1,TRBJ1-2,TGCGCCAGCAGCCAAGTTAGGGGGCAGGTTAACTATGGCTACACCTTC,CASSQVRGQVNYGYTF
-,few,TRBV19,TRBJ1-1,TGTGCCAGTACCCCAGACACTCTCCTTGAAGCTTTCTTT,CASTPDTLLEAFF
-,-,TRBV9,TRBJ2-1,-,CASSVGEGTSFF
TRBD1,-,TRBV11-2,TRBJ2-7,TGTGCCAGCAGCTTGATCGGGACAGTCTCCTACGAGCAGTACTTC,CASSLIGTVSYEQYF
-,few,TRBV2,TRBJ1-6,TGTGCCAGCCGTATAGGGATCTCTCTCCTTTATAATTCACCCCTCCACTTT,CASRIGISLLYNSPLHF
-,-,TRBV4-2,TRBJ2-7,TGTGCCAGCAGCCAAGTTGCCAGGGGCGATTACGAGCAGTACTTC,CASSQVARGDYEQYF
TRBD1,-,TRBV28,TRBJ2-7,TGTGCCAGCAGGGGACAGGGACCTTCCTCCTACGAGCAGTACTTC,CASRGQGPSSYEQYF
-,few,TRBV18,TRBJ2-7,TGTGCCAGCACCCGAAACCTGGACGGAAGCTACGAGCAGTACTTC,CASTRNLDGSYEQYF
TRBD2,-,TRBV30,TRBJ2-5,TGTGCCTGGAGTATCGGGGGGAGGGAGACCCAGTACTTC,CAWSIGGRETQYF
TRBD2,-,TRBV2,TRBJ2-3,TGTGCCAGCAGTGGGGCGGGGGGCACTAGCACAGATACGCAGTATTTT,CASSGAGGTSTDTQYF